This T cell receptor (beta chain) was identified during a study of regulatory T cells in long-lasting Graves disease. V was shortened by 4 bases and J by 3 bases, with 14 bases between the two germline ends. In germline, CDR1 is SGHDT, CDR2 YYEEEE. This CDR3 is 14 amino acids long. Sample time point: newly diagnosed GD, antithyroid drugs for less than 3 months. TCR sequences were obtained from RNA taken from PBMCs. This clonotype was counted many times. Arm-PCR with iRepertoire HTBI primers amplified the CDR3 regions for these TCR beta libraries. TCRdb called the multiplex PCR reads again in MiXCR, with one record for every CDR3 protein. In the table there are about 540,000 distinct CDR3 sequences, approximately 15% of which are singletons. These data are also associated with another study on T cells in Graves' hyperthyroidism and ophthalmopathy. As that study records: Researchers ran a first-round RT-PCR on the TCR CDR3 using the HTBI primer set. Also found in blood were most expanded thyroid clonotypes above 0.001.

This chain links TRBV5-6 with TRBJ2-7; D possibly matches TRBD1 or TRBD2 (5 bases each). The sequencing here drew on peripheral blood mononuclear cells (PBMCs), taken at new diagnosis, from a patient treated with antithyroid drugs. The sequence was obtained from a young man with Graves disease. CDR3 sequence: CASSGTDPLYEQYF. The CDR3 DNA reads TGTGCCAGCAGCGGGACGGACCCACTCTACGAGCAGTACTTC.